This TCR beta chain was recorded in a study of T cells after yellow fever vaccination. V lost 4 bases and J 10 bases, leaving 12 bases between the germline ends. From germline, CDR1 is SGHRS and CDR2 YFSETQ. The CDR3 has 12 amino acids. The study made its TCR cDNA through 5'RACE template switching. That step introduced a universal primer site along with UMIs. From the 5' RACE reads, TCRdb called clonotypes with MiXCR, one entry per CDR3 protein. The sample lists under 550,000 distinct CDR3 sequences, less than 25% seen once, with about 15% in the top ten. Study-level points and caveats: Though it reached lower strength, the secondary response hit its peak faster, day 5 versus 15. Abundant clonotypes (contaminants from the bulk population) could be present in FACS-sorted repertoires. Reappearance after the booster was seen for most primary-vaccination clones, at 96% CD4 and more than 80% CD8.

This clonotype was recorded a few times. What it binds is unknown. This receptor was taken from a man between 18 and 29 years old who received the YFV17D yellow fever vaccine. This specimen was PBMCs, taken roughly 20 days after the first yellow fever vaccination. The chain has TRBV5-1 and TRBJ2-1, with D perhaps matching TRBD1 or TRBD2 (6 bases each). The CDR3 region is CASSVGGWEQFF. CDR3 bases: TGCGCCAGCAGCGTGGGGGGCTGGGAGCAGTTCTTC.